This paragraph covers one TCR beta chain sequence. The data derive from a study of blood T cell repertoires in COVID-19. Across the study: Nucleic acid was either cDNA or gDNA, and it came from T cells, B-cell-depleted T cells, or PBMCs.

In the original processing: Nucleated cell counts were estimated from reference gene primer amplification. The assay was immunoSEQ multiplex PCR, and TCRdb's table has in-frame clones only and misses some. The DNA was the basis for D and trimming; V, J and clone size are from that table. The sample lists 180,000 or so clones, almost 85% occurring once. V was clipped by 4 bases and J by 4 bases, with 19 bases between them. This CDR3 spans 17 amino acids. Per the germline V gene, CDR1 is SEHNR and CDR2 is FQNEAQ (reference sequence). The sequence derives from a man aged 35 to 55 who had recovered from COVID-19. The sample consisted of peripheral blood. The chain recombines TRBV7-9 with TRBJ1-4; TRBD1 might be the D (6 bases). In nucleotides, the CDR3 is TGTGCCAGCAGCTCTGTCCTCTCAGGGGTCCTTAATGAAAAACTGTTTTTT. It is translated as CASSSVLSGVLNEKLFF. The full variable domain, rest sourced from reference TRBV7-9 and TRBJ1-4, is DTGVSQNPRHKITKRGQNVTFRCDPISEHNRLYWYRQTLGQGPEFLTYFQNEAQLEKSRLLSDRFSAERPKGSFSTLEIQRTEQGDSAMYLCASSSVLSGVLNEKLFFGSGTQLSVL.